This T cell receptor beta chain was profiled in a study of cytomegalovirus exposure and HLA in healthy donors (dated by TCRdb to the late 2010s). Study-level background: An earlier analysis of more than 550 of the donors reported approximately 280 Gb of sequence data and some 110 million unique TCR beta sequences obtained from around 180 million T cells. Roughly 300 gigabases of sequencing data and approximately 85 million unique TCR sequences were included in an early release covering roughly 600 HLA-typed donors. Of the roughly 400 genotyped donors, approximately 83% fell in the genetic ancestry cluster associated with self-reported Caucasian donors. The aim of the study was to test whether cataloging public T cell receptors could identify signatures of past pathogen exposure. The study used immunosequencing to profile the T cell repertoires of several hundred subjects and linked those repertoires to cytomegalovirus serostatus. Besides the first cohort of roughly 660 subjects, a separate validation cohort made up of over 95 different subjects was used. To predict cytomegalovirus infection status, the study combined high-throughput TCR immunosequencing, statistical association of individual TCRs with disease status, and machine learning. To study patterns of TCR occurrence, a later analysis re-analyzed previously published TCR beta repertoires from 550 to 800 donors and added high-resolution HLA genotyping. Rather than drawing on any new phenotypic data, the later analysis identified candidate immune exposures from TCR beta sequences and the way those sequences occurred across donors. An earlier analysis of 587 of the donors applied high-throughput TCR beta sequencing to assess whether each TCR beta V gene segment acted as functional or pseudogenic. Donor age, sex, ethnicity and CMV serostatus were compiled alongside the repertoire data. A later genetic analysis took genome-wide SNP genotypes for about three fifths of the 666 donors and used that subset as a discovery cohort. Every discovery cohort repertoire had been produced on one sequencing platform. Class I and class II HLA loci were covered by the typing at four-digit resolution. Typing coverage varied by locus: roughly 620-640 donors for A, B, C, DRB1 and DQB1; roughly 510 for DQA1; about 570 for DPA1; about 450 for DPB1. Roughly 5 DR-DQ haplotypes were handled as single units for association and clustering because linkage in the cohort was strong. Among under 450 genotyped donors of the cohort, an average of around 240,000 unique TCR beta nucleotide sequences were sequenced per donor, roughly a sixth of them non-productive. Overall study results and their limits: CMV serostatus was the only immune exposure information available for the cohort. Broadly in line with IMGT annotations, most TCR beta V segments showed up in productive rearrangements about 87% or about 30% of the time in an earlier analysis of roughly 590 of the donors. The authors suggested that the approach could potentially be extended to other disease states and immunological phenotypes. Because HLA typing was missing for some donors at each locus, association tests included only the typed subset. A further reported finding was that TCR beta sequences accurately predicted the HLA-A and HLA-B alleles for most subjects in the first cohort. In a later genetic analysis, fewer N-insertions in productive TCRs were reported among donors in an Asian-associated ancestry cluster than the roughly 700-donor mean. In this cohort, only TCR beta chains were sequenced, and detectable features were limited by the absence of alpha or paired-chain data. According to a later analysis, most CMV-associated TCR beta chains appeared to be HLA-restricted, and the HLA associations seemed to be driven largely by CMV exposure. In a later analysis, several top co-occurrence clusters were reported to appear linked to parvovirus B19, influenza, CMV and Epstein-Barr virus. In a later analysis, the rate of TCR association differed among HLA loci, with DRB1 alleles having the most associated TCRs and HLA-C alleles having the fewest. The earlier analysis of a few hundred of the donors excluded about 16 rarely observed V segments, including chromosome 9 orphons, because counts were too low. A later analysis associated about 16,000 TCR beta sequences with specific HLA alleles at a false discovery rate of 0.05. The classifier was reported to diagnose cytomegalovirus status with high specificity and sensitivity in both the original and validation cohorts. The presence/absence analyses assumed that sequencing depth was roughly uniform across donors, and that assumption may not be true. In a later analysis, HLA-associated TCR beta chains were found to be more clonally expanded and to have lower generation probabilities than equally common non-associated chains. An association between a missense DCLRE1C variant and V-gene and J-gene trimming of TCR beta chains was found in a later genetic analysis and replicated in an independent cohort. A few of the identified cytomegalovirus-associated TCR beta chains were confirmed in vitro to be specific for cytomegalovirus antigens. Because the 87-base-pair reads could not distinguish some IMGT-functional V segments, including TRBV6-2 and TRBV6-3, those segments were excluded. When HLA alleles, especially DR and DQ, strongly co-occurred, attributing TCR associations to individual alleles was difficult. A cluster of highly shared sequence variants was judged likely to represent a technical artifact of the sequencing pipeline. The study gave a list of over 150 TCR beta chains associated with cytomegalovirus. While some public TCRs were present in many individuals, most TCR sequences turned up only very rarely across donors. Linkage disequilibrium might explain the correlated functional status among segregating V segments, but an unknown experimental factor could not be ruled out.

Libraries were built with the immunoSEQ multiplex PCR assay. A mixture of 60 forward primers for TCR Vbeta segments and 13 reverse primers for TCR Jbeta segments was used in the multiplex PCR. A multiplex PCR assay on genomic DNA amplified the CDR3 region of rearranged TCR beta genes. The Illumina HiSeq System was used to sequence the amplified TCR beta libraries as 87-base-pair reads. The paper's data handling went like this. A later analysis tallied about 77 million unique TCR beta chains across the 700 or so repertoires, and some 12 million of those chains were shared by two or more donors. To remove PCR and sequencing errors, raw reads were error-corrected and collapsed into unique sequences using a nearest-neighbor algorithm that merged closely related sequences. To assign V, D and J gene segments, CDR3 sequences were aligned to IMGT reference sequences. Each retained sequence needed at least a six-nucleotide match to both a V gene segment and a J gene segment. Rearrangements were classified as productive when the CDR3 lacked stop codons and remained in frame with V and J, and all other rearrangements were classified as non-productive. CDR3 was defined according to IMGT convention as the region running from the second conserved V-encoded cysteine to the conserved J-encoded phenylalanine. In an earlier analysis of roughly 580 of the donors, sequences lacking an unambiguous match to a single V gene segment were excluded. In an earlier analysis of 450 to 700 of the donors, V segments were called functional above 56.7% productive rearrangements and were called segregating when the between-donor standard deviation exceeded 5%. A statistical classification framework was built for diagnosing cytomegalovirus status from the catalog of TCR beta chain sequences. V and J gene assignment, in a later analysis, came from comparing TCR nucleotide sequences with IMGT/GENE-DB human TR gene sequences. In a later analysis, CDR3 sequences and most-parsimonious VDJ recombination scenarios were assigned using the TCRdist pipeline. In a later analysis, each TCR beta chain was defined by its CDR3 amino acid sequence together with its V-gene family, and reads without a unique V-gene family were excluded. To address suspected cross-contamination and a sequencing artifact, a later analysis removed a few hundred highly shared, low-generation-probability nucleotide sequences. For each public chain, a later analysis derived a clonal expansion index from normalized ranks of inferred template counts within each repertoire. A later analysis computed generation probabilities with a VDJ recombination model fitted to out-of-frame rearrangements, and checked the results against IGoR. A later analysis scored TCR-TCR, TCR-HLA and TCR-CMV co-occurrence with hypergeometric tests, applying a repertoire-size bias correction to TCR pairs. A later analysis estimated false discovery rates by permuting HLA or CMV assignments 20 times. A later analysis grouped co-occurring TCRs with DBSCAN, adding TCRdist sequence similarity when clustering within HLA-allele-positive subsets. For co-occurrence clustering, repertoires with fewer than 30,000 or more than 120,000 public chains were excluded, along with 5 or 6 repertoires with anomalous nucleotide sharing. TCRdb took this table from immuneACCESS and kept in-frame rearrangements with V and J called. Such tables lack part of the clones; where checked against another copy, unresolved V genes explain under half of the gap, and the rest is unexplained. The DNA was the basis for D and trimming; V, J and clone size are from that table. The sample's clone listing holds under 200,000 clones. Of the sample, 6.5% is held by the ten largest clones.

A word on this clone: It lacks a known antigen.

The CDR3 sequence holds 17 residues, the cysteine and phenylalanine included. Only the CDR3 DNA stays, 51 bases, in frame from base 1. V lost 1 base and J lost 0 bases; the stretch between them is 16 bases long. CDR1 and CDR2 are drawn from the germline V gene: MGHRA, YSYEKL. In total, roughly 710 healthy bone marrow donors made up the cohort. All cohort members were sampled while nominally healthy, although unrecorded immune exposures were likely present. The donor was CMV seronegative and was included in the group of several hundred seronegative cohort members. A peripheral blood sample was provided by each donor, and peripheral blood mononuclear cells were used for TCR beta sequencing. Genomic DNA was extracted from the blood cell samples with the Qiagen DNeasy Blood Extraction Kit.

The chain uses TRBV4-1 and TRBJ2-7; the D region possibly corresponds to TRBD2 (6 bases align). The TCR comes from a man aged 30 to 45 in good health and CMV-seronegative. The material sequenced was PBMCs. The DNA is TGCGCCAGCAGCCAAGGAATACTAGCTGCATCCTCCTACGAGCAGTACTTC. Its protein product is CASSQGILAASSYEQYF.